Each of the 11 T cell receptor beta chains below was sequenced from the same sample in a study of blood T cell repertoires in COVID-19. Generated by immunoSEQ multiplex PCR, the TCRdb table keeps only in-frame clones and is missing some. The repertoire has some 300,000 clones, 88% of them found once; the top ten carry roughly 2%. Sequenced input: PBMCs or T cells enriched from blood (not recorded which). The source of these receptors is a woman aged 55-69 years in a cohort exposed to, infected with or recovered from COVID-19 (not recorded which).

This clone showed up just once. The rearrangement links TRBV6-5 to TRBJ1-6, with 7 positions matching TRBD1. Germline trimming cut 6 bases from V and 15 bases from J; bases unmatched to any gene: 8. Germline CDR1 MNHEY, CDR2 SVGAGI. The CDR3 runs 12 residues. The CDR3 DNA reads TGTGCCAGCAGCTATGGTGGACAGGACCTCCACTTT. The encoded protein is CASSYGGQDLHF.

This sequence joins TRBV11-3 and TRBJ2-1, with TRBD2 matching 8 bases. Germline V gene data show CDR1 as SGHNT and CDR2 as YENEEA. V trimming: 1 base; J trimming: 4 bases; junction bases outside the gene matches: 6. This CDR3 has 16 amino acids. CDR3 loop: CASSLAGGGGYNEQFF. The CDR3 coding sequence is TGTGCCAGCAGCTTAGCGGGAGGGGGGGGATACAATGAGCAGTTCTTC. The full variable domain, its missing parts supplied by reference TRBV11-3 and TRBJ2-1, is EAGVVQSPRYKIIEKKQPVAFWCNPISGHNTLYWYLQNLGQGPELLIRYENEEAVDDSQLPKDRFSAERLKGVDSTLKIQPAELGDSAVYLCASSLAGGGGYNEQFFGPGTRLTVL.

Comment on this clone: One end of the junction varies from germline; a read error may be responsible. V usage is TRBV28 and J usage is TRBJ2-1, with TRBD1 matching 8 bases. Germline V CDR1 and CDR2: MDHEN, SYDVKM. CDR3 length: 13 residues. The CDR3 here is CASSLFGPGGGIF. As DNA, the CDR3 is TGTGCCAGCAGTTTATTTGGGCCAGGGGGCGGAATCTTC.

This clone was seen just once. The chain recombines TRBV30 with TRBJ1-6; 9 bases fit TRBD1. Germline-derived CDR1 and CDR2 are GTSNPN and SVGIG (reference sequence). The CDR3 length is 16 residues. Losses at the gene ends were 3 bases for V and 10 bases for J; bases not matched to a gene: 13. Written as DNA, the CDR3 is TGTGCCTGGAGCGTACCCGGGACAGGGTGGAAGTCACCCCTCCACTTT. Translating it yields CAWSVPGTGWKSPLHF.

The rearrangement links TRBV5-1 to TRBJ2-5, with 10 bases identical to TRBD2. V shed 7 bases and J 3 bases; nucleotides not matched to a gene: 6. Per the germline V gene, CDR1 is SGHRS and CDR2 is YFSETQ. This CDR3 has 14 residues. The CDR3 sequence: CASALAGAEETQYF. In DNA form, the CDR3 reads TGCGCCAGCGCTCTAGCGGGAGCGGAAGAGACCCAGTACTTC.

The V gene is TRBV27, the J gene TRBJ2-7; TRBD2 is a possible D gene (5 bases). Looked up from germline, CDR1 is MNHEY and CDR2 is SMNVEV (reference sequence). This CDR3 has 14 amino acids. V was clipped by 2 bases and J by 3 bases, with 11 bases between them. The chain's CDR3 is CASSLGSGNYEQYF. The CDR3 DNA reads TGTGCCAGCAGTTTAGGAAGCGGAAACTACGAGCAGTACTTC.

This chain links TRBV15 with TRBJ2-5, with 7 positions matching TRBD2. Germline V gene sequence: CDR1 LNHNV, CDR2 YYDKDF (reference sequence). This CDR3 is 16 amino acids long. Trimming removed 1 base from V and 3 bases from J; junction bases left unmatched: 8. CDR3 protein: CATSRALGLAEETQYF. The DNA for the CDR3 is TGTGCCACCAGCAGAGCCCTGGGGCTAGCGGAAGAGACCCAGTACTTC.

This clone was detected once. The chain uses TRBV28 and TRBJ1-3; the match to TRBD1 covers 7 bases. Germline values: CDR1 MDHEN, CDR2 SYDVKM. Trimming took 7 bases from V and 0 from J; bases not matched to a gene: 15. The CDR3 has 18 amino acids. CDR3 coding DNA: TGTGCCAGCATTAGATCCTGGGGACAGCTTTACTCTGGAAACACCATATATTTT. Amino acids: CASIRSWGQLYSGNTIYF.

This rearrangement joins TRBV5-6 to TRBJ1-1; 9 bases match TRBD1. After removal of 4 bases from V and 6 bases from J, the junction contained 7 bases not matched to a gene. The length of the CDR3 is 14 residues. The V gene's germline CDR1 is SGHDT and CDR2 YYEEEE. This CDR3 reads CASSHLRTGAEAFF. Here the CDR3 DNA reads TGTGCCAGCAGCCACCTGCGGACAGGGGCTGAAGCTTTCTTT.

The rearrangement joins TRBV9 to TRBJ1-1; D is possibly TRBD1 (6 bases). Per the germline V gene, CDR1 is SGDLS and CDR2 is YYNGEE. V lost 4 bases and J 11 bases, leaving 21 bases between the germline ends. The CDR3 extends over 14 amino acids. CDR3 in DNA: TGTGCCAGCAGCCCTCAGACACAGGGTAGGAGGGCTTTCTTT. It specifies CASSPQTQGRRAFF.

The chain couples TRBV28 to TRBJ1-6, with D unclear. V was clipped by 0 bases and J by 8 bases, with 17 bases between them. Germline CDR1 and CDR2: MDHEN and SYDVKM. The CDR3 has 17 residues. CDR3 nucleotides: TGTGCCAGCAGTTTATGGGTCGGCACCATGAGGGATTCACCCCTCCACTTT. Its translation is CASSLWVGTMRDSPLHF. The full variable domain, its missing parts supplied by reference TRBV28 and TRBJ1-6, is DVKVTQSSRYLVKRTGEKVFLECVQDMDHENMFWYRQDPGLGLRLIYFSYDVKMKEKGDIPEGYSVSREKKERFSLILESASTNQTSMYLCASSLWVGTMRDSPLHFGNGTRLTVT.